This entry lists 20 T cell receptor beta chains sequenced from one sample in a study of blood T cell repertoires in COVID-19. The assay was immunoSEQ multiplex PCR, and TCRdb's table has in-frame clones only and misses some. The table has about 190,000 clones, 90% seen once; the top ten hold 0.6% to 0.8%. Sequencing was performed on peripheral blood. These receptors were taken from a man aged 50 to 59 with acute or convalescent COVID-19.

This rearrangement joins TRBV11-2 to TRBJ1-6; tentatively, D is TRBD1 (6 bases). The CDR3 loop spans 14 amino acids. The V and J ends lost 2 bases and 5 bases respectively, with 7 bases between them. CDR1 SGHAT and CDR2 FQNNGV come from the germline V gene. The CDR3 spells CASSLRDNNSPLHF. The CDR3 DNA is TGTGCCAGCAGCTTAAGGGACAATAATTCACCCCTCCACTTT.

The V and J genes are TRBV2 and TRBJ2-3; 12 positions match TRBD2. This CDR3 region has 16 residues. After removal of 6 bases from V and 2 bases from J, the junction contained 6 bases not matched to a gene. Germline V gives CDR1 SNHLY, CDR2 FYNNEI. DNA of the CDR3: TGTGCCAGCAGAGTCTCTAGCGGGGGGGCCACAGATACGCAGTATTTT. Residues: CASRVSSGGATDTQYF.

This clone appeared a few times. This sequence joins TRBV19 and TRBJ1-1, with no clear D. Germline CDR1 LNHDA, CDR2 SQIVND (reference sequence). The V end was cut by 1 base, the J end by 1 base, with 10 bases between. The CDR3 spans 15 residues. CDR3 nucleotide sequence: TGTGCCAGTAGTATAGGAGAGGGTTGGAACACTGAAGCTTTCTTT. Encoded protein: CASSIGEGWNTEAFF.

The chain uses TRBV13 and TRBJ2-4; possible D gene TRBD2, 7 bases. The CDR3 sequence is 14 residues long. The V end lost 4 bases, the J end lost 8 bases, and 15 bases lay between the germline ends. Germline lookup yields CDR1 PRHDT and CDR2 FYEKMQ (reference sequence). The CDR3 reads CASSSGLGGDIQYF. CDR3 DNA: TGTGCCAGCAGCTCTGGACTAGGGGGGGACATTCAGTACTTC.

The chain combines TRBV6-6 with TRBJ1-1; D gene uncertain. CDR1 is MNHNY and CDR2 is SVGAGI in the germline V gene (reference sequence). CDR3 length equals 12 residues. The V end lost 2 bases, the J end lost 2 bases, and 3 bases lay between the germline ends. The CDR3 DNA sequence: TGTGCCAGCAGTTACCTCAACACTGAAGCTTTCTTT. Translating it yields CASSYLNTEAFF.

CDR3 sequence: CASSPHSSGGEREQYV. CDR3 DNA sequence: TGTGCCAGCAGCCCCCACTCTAGCGGGGGGGAGCGCGAGCAGTACGTC. The rearrangement joins TRBV5-6 to TRBJ2-7; 12 nucleotides match TRBD2. Germline V gene data show CDR1 as SGHDT and CDR2 as YYEEEE. The CDR3 contains 16 residues. With 4 bases clipped from V and 6 bases from J, the junction kept 11 bases outside the gene matches.

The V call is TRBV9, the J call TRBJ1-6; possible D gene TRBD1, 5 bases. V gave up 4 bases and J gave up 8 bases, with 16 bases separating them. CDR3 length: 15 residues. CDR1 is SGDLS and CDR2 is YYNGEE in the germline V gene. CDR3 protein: CASSPSGYSDSPLHF. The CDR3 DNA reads TGTGCCAGCAGCCCCTCAGGGTACTCGGATTCACCCCTCCACTTT.

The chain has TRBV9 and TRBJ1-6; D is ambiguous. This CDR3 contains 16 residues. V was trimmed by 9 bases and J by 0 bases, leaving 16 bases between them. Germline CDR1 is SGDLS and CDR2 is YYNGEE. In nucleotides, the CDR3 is TGTGCCACCCGACGGAACAGCACCTCCTATAATTCACCCCTCCACTTT. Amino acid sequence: CATRRNSTSYNSPLHF.

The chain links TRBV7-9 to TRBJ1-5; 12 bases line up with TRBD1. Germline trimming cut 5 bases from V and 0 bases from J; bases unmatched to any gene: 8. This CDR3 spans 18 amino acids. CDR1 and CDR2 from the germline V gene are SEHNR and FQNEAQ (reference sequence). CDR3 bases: TGTGCCAGCAGCCCCGGGACAGGGGGCCCCTATAGCAATCAGCCCCAGCATTTT. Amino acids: CASSPGTGGPYSNQPQHF.

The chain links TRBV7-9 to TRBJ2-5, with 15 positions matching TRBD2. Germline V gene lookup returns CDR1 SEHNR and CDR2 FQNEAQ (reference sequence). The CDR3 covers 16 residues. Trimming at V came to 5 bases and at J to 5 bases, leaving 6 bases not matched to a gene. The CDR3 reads CASSPTGLAGGETQYF. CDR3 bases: TGTGCCAGCAGCCCAACGGGACTAGCGGGAGGCGAGACCCAGTACTTC.

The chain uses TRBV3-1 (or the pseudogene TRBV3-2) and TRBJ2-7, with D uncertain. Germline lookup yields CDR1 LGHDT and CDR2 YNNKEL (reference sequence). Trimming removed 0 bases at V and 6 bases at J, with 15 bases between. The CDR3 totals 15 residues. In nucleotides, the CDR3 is TGTGCCAGCAGCCAAGAATACCGGTCCGGGTTCGAGCAGTACTTC. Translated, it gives CASSQEYRSGFEQYF.

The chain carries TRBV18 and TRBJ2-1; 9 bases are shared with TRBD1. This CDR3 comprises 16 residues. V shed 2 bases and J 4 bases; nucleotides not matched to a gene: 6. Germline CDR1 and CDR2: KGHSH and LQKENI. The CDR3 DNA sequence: TGTGCCAGCTCACCAAGAACAGGGGGCGTTTACAATGAGCAGTTCTTC. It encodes CASSPRTGGVYNEQFF. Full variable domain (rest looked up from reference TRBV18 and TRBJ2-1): NAGVMQNPRHLVRRRGQEARLRCSPMKGHSHVYWYRQLPEEGLKFMVYLQKENIIDESGMPKERFSAEFPKEGPSILRIQQVVRGDSAAYFCASSPRTGGVYNEQFFGPGTRLTVL.

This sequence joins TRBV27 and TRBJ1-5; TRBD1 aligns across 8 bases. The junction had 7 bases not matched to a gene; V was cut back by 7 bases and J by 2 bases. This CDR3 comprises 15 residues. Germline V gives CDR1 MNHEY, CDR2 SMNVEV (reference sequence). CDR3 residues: CASTRTGFGNQPQHF. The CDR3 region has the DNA TGTGCCAGCACCAGGACAGGGTTTGGCAATCAGCCCCAGCATTTT.

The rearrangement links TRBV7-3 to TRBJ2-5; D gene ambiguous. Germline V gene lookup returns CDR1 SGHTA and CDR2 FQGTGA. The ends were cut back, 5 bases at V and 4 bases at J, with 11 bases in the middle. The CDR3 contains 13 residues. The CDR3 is CASSLSRSETQYF. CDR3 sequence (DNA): TGTGCCAGCAGCCTCTCGCGCTCAGAGACCCAGTACTTC.

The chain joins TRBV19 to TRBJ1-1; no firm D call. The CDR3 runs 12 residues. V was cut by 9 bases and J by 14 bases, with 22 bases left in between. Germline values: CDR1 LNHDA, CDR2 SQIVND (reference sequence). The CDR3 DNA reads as TGTGCCAGCAAACTGGACGGAGGCCGATCCTTCTTT. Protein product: CASKLDGGRSFF.

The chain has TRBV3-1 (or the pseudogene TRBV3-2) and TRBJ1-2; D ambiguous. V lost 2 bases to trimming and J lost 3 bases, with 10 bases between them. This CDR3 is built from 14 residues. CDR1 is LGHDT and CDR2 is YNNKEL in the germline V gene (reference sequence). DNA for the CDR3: TGTGCCAGCAGCCAACGGGGATGGGACTATGGCTACACCTTC. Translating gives CASSQRGWDYGYTF.

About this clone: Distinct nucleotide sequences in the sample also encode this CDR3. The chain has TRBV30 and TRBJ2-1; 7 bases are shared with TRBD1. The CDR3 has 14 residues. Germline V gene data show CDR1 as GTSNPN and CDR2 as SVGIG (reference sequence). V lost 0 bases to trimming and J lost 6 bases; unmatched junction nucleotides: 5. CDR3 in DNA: TGTGCCTGGAGTGTAGGGGGCGGCAGCAATGAGCAGTTCTTC. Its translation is CAWSVGGGSNEQFF.

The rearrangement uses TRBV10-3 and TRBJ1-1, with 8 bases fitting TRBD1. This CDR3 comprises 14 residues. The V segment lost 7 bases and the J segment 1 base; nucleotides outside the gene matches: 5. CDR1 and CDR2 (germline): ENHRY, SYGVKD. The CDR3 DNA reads TGTGCCATCACCCGGACAGGGAAGAACACTGAAGCTTTCTTT. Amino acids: CAITRTGKNTEAFF.

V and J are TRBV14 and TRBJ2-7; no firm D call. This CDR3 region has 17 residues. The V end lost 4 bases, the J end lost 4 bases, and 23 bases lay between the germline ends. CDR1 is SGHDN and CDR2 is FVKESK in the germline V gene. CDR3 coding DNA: TGTGCCAGCAGCCCAGTGTTCGGTGACATGACGTTTTACGAGCAGTACTTC. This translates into CASSPVFGDMTFYEQYF.

The CDR3 coding sequence is TGTGCCAGCAGTACAGGGCGCGGCTACACCTTC. Protein sequence: CASSTGRGYTF. This chain uses TRBV28 with TRBJ1-2; weak D call: TRBD1 (6 bases). The germline V and J ends were trimmed by 5 bases and 8 bases, with 9 bases remaining between them. Germline lookup yields CDR1 MDHEN and CDR2 SYDVKM. CDR3 length: 11 residues.